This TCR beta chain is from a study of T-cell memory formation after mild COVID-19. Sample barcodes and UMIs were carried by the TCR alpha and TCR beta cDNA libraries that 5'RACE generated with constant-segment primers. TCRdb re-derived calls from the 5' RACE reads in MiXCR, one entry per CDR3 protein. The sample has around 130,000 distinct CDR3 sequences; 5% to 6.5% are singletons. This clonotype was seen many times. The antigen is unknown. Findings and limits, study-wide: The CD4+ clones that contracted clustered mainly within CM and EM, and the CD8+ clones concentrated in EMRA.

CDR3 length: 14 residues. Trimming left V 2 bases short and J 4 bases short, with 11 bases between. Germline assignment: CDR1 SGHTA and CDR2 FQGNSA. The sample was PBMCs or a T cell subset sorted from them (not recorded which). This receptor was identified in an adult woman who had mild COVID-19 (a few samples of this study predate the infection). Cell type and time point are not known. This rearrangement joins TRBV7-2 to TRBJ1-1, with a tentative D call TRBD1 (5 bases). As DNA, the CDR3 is TGTGCCAGCAGCTTAACGGCAGGGAGCACTGAAGCTTTCTTT. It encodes CASSLTAGSTEAFF.